Listed here are 15 T cell receptor beta chains from one sample, sequenced in a study of CD8+ T cells in alopecia areata. In each case, RNA was isolated and then reverse transcribed into cDNA as the sequencing template. The table came from immunoSEQ multiplex PCR; TCRdb's copy has only in-frame clones and leaves some out. Of 150,000 to 200,000 clones in the sample, roughly 62% were seen once. Described treatment: oral pan-JAK inhibitor, 5-10 mg twice daily. Specimen: CD8+ T cells sorted from blood, collected at week 24, from a patient treated with tofacitinib. These receptor sequences come from a human donor with alopecia areata.

V usage is TRBV6-5 and J usage is TRBJ2-5; D gene uncertain. CDR3 size: 13 residues. V was pared by 7 bases and J by 5 bases, with 14 bases between. Germline V gene data show CDR1 as MNHEY and CDR2 as SVGAGI. The CDR3 sequence is CASNLGLGETQYF. The CDR3 DNA reads as TGTGCCAGCAATTTGGGGTTGGGGGAGACCCAGTACTTC.

CDR3 nucleotides: TGCGCCAGCAGCGTTGACCGGGGTCTTGATGAAAAACTGTTTTTT. Protein product: CASSVDRGLDEKLFF. The rearrangement links TRBV5-1 to TRBJ1-4; D remains ambiguous. From germline, CDR1 is SGHRS and CDR2 YFSETQ. The CDR3 has 15 residues. The V gene lost 4 bases and the J gene lost 6 bases, with 16 bases spanning the gap. Full variable domain (remainder filled in from reference TRBV5-1 and TRBJ1-4): KAGVTQTPRYLIKTRGQQVTLSCSPISGHRSVSWYQQTPGQGLQFLFEYFSETQRNKGNFPGRFSGRQFSNSRSEMNVSTLELGDSALYLCASSVDRGLDEKLFFGSGTQLSVL.

The chain links TRBV15 to TRBJ1-5, with a tentative D call TRBD1 (6 bases). Between the trimmed V and J ends, which lost 0 bases and 4 bases, there was a span of 16 bases. CDR1 is LNHNV and CDR2 is YYDKDF in the germline V gene (reference sequence). This CDR3 spans 17 amino acids. This chain's CDR3 is CATSRDPEGGSNQPQHF. CDR3 nucleotide sequence: TGTGCCACCAGCAGAGATCCCGAAGGGGGATCAAATCAGCCCCAGCATTTT.

The rearrangement uses TRBV10-2 and TRBJ2-7; D is undetermined. V was cut by 4 bases and J by 0 bases, with 7 bases left in between. The CDR3 is 13 amino acids. Looked up from germline, CDR1 is WSHSY and CDR2 is SAAADI. The CDR3 is CASSGRLSYEQYF. DNA for the CDR3: TGCGCCAGCAGTGGGCGACTCTCCTACGAGCAGTACTTC.

This clone was counted once. The CDR3 sequence is CSARTGGAYGYTF. DNA for the CDR3: TGCAGCGCAAGGACAGGGGGCGCCTATGGCTACACCTTC. The chain couples TRBV29-1 to TRBJ1-2; TRBD1 aligns across 11 bases. This CDR3 has 13 residues. The germline gives CDR1 SQVTM, CDR2 ANQGSEA. After removal of 7 bases from V and 4 bases from J, the junction contained 5 bases not matched to a gene.

V gene TRBV5-1 combines with J gene TRBJ2-7; the match to TRBD1 covers 8 bases. This CDR3 contains 17 residues. Looked up from germline, CDR1 is SGHRS and CDR2 is YFSETQ. The V and J ends lost 4 bases and 6 bases, in that order; junction bases with no gene match: 18. The CDR3 region is CASSIGQGHPGAFEQYF. CDR3 DNA: TGCGCCAGCAGCATAGGACAGGGCCACCCCGGGGCCTTCGAGCAGTACTTC. Full variable domain (rest looked up from reference TRBV5-1 and TRBJ2-7): KAGVTQTPRYLIKTRGQQVTLSCSPISGHRSVSWYQQTPGQGLQFLFEYFSETQRNKGNFPGRFSGRQFSNSRSEMNVSTLELGDSALYLCASSIGQGHPGAFEQYFGPGTRLTVT.

The rearrangement uses TRBV2 and TRBJ2-3, with no clear D. Germline lookup yields CDR1 SNHLY and CDR2 FYNNEI. The CDR3 is 15 amino acids. V lost 7 bases to trimming and J lost 4 bases, with 18 bases between them. In DNA, the CDR3 is TGTGCCAGCACTAAGTCGGAACCAACATCAGATACGCAGTATTTT. Its protein product is CASTKSEPTSDTQYF. Full variable domain (remainder filled in from reference TRBV2 and TRBJ2-3): EPEVTQTPSHQVTQMGQEVILRCVPISNHLYFYWYRQILGQKVEFLVSFYNNEISEKSEIFDDQFSVERPDGSNFTLKIRSTKLEDSAMYFCASTKSEPTSDTQYFGPGTRLTVL.

The chain recombines TRBV6-1 with TRBJ2-5; D ambiguous. The CDR3 contains 16 residues. Germline V gene sequence: CDR1 MNHNS, CDR2 SASEGT. The germline V and J ends were trimmed by 1 base and 3 bases, with 15 bases remaining between them. The CDR3 sequence is CASSEGRVHGEETQYF. In DNA form, the CDR3 reads TGTGCCAGCAGTGAAGGAAGGGTACATGGGGAAGAGACCCAGTACTTC.

The chain couples TRBV5-6 to TRBJ2-7, with 7 bases that match TRBD1. The J segment lost 4 bases and the V segment lost 5 bases, leaving 9 bases of the junction unmatched. CDR1 is SGHDT and CDR2 is YYEEEE in the germline V gene. This CDR3 has 14 residues. In DNA form, the CDR3 reads TGTGCCAGCAGTAGACAGGGTTTATCTTACGAGCAGTACTTC. Its translation: CASSRQGLSYEQYF.

This clone was detected only a few times. V and J are TRBV7-9 and TRBJ2-6; D is undetermined. The CDR3 consists of 13 residues. Per the germline V gene, CDR1 is SEHNR and CDR2 is FQNEAQ (reference sequence). V was pared by 6 bases and J by 3 bases, with 6 bases between. CDR3 loop: CASSPRGANVLTF. The CDR3 nucleotides read TGTGCCAGCAGTCCCCGTGGGGCCAACGTCCTGACTTTC.

The V and J genes are TRBV6-6 and TRBJ1-2; 8 bases map to TRBD1. The CDR3 contains 14 residues. The J segment lost 7 bases and the V segment lost 6 bases, leaving 10 bases of the junction unmatched. Germline loops: CDR1 MNHNY, CDR2 SVGAGI (reference sequence). The CDR3 spells CASSLDRGGLGYTF. CDR3 nucleotide sequence: TGTGCCAGCAGCCTCGACAGGGGAGGGCTTGGCTACACCTTC.

Notes on this clone: No conserved phenylalanine or tryptophan ends this CDR3, so it is likely a read error. The chain is built from TRBV4-1 and TRBJ1-1; 9 nucleotides line up with TRBD1. After removal of 0 bases from V and 6 bases from J, the junction contained 17 bases not matched to a gene. The V gene's germline CDR1 is MGHRA and CDR2 YSYEKL. The CDR3 sequence is 19 residues long. CDR3 residues: CASSQETTGTAGQGSEAFS. For the CDR3, the DNA is TGCGCCAGCAGCCAAGAGACTACGGGGACGGCGGGACAGGGTTCTGAAGCTTTCTCT.

The sample holds one count of this clone. This chain joins TRBV4-2 and TRBJ2-3; no definite D call. The length of the CDR3 is 14 residues. Germline V gene sequence: CDR1 LGHNA, CDR2 YNFKEQ. Trimming stripped 3 bases from V and 3 bases from J, with 10 bases between. Here the CDR3 reads CASSQAVLTDTQYF. The CDR3 bases are TGTGCCAGCAGCCAGGCAGTACTGACAGATACGCAGTATTTT.

The chain joins TRBV29-1 to TRBJ2-2; D is ambiguous. V lost 6 bases, J lost 5 bases, and 7 bases lay in between. The CDR3 consists of 11 residues. CDR1 is SQVTM, CDR2 ANQGSEA, per germline. The CDR3 reads CSVAITGELFF. CDR3 DNA: TGCAGCGTGGCCATAACCGGGGAGCTGTTTTTT.

The CDR3 sequence is CASASSDRPNYEQYF. CDR3 coding DNA: TGTGCCAGCGCTAGCTCGGACAGACCTAACTACGAGCAGTACTTC. V usage is TRBV6-1 and J usage is TRBJ2-7; TRBD1 might be the D (6 bases). Germline V gene lookup returns CDR1 MNHNS and CDR2 SASEGT. V lost 8 bases and J 3 bases, leaving 20 bases between the germline ends. This CDR3 is built from 15 residues.